This T cell receptor beta chain was retrieved from a study of T cell responses to AZD1222 COVID-19 vaccine. The data were produced by immunoSEQ multiplex PCR, yet TCRdb's version contains in-frame clones alone and is incomplete. The repertoire has roughly 90,000 clones, 85% to 90% of them found once; the top ten carry roughly 2.7%. This clone was seen only once. Its antigen remains unknown. General study points: Just a handful of people given AZD1222 tested seropositive at baseline.

The CDR3 is 13 amino acids. Trimming removed 6 bases from V and 1 base from J; junction bases left unmatched: 2. CDR1 and CDR2 from the germline V gene are SQVTM and ANQGSEA. The gene calls are TRBV29-1 and TRBJ2-3; TRBD2 matches at 9 bases. The sequence was collected from an adult who received the AZD1222 COVID-19 vaccine. The material sequenced was peripheral blood, taken 28 days after the second AZD1222 dose. The CDR3 nucleotides are TGCAGCGTCCGACTAGCGGGCACAGATACGCAGTATTTT. Translated: CSVRLAGTDTQYF.